This T cell receptor (beta chain) was documented in a study of graft-versus-host responses after intestinal transplantation (dated by TCRdb to the early 2020s). With respect to the entire study: Multivisceral, liver-intestinal, or isolated intestinal transplants were received by the recipients. All recipients received anti-thymocyte globulin induction followed by maintenance tacrolimus and steroids for roughly three years. After intestinal transplantation, graft-versus-host and host-versus-graft alloreactive T cell clones in the graft, circulation and bone marrow were tracked using bulk TCR-beta CDR3 sequencing. A peak of at least 4% donor T cells among recipient peripheral blood mononuclear cells was the definition used for donor T cell macrochimerism. Of the 20 to 25 intestinal transplant recipients enrolled in the cohort, one of whom was a retransplant, a few patients without pretransplant specimens were excluded. To identify alloreactive clones, pre-transplant mixed lymphocyte reaction products were sequenced and compared with unstimulated pre-transplant donor and recipient T cells. Rather than going through the commercial service, samples from a few later patients were sequenced in-house on an Illumina MiSeq and processed with MiXCR.

Including cysteine and phenylalanine, the CDR3 has 18 amino acids. Left in the record is the CDR3 DNA by itself, 54 bases read in frame from the first base. Trimmed from V: 0 bases; trimmed from J: 3 bases; junction bases lacking a gene match: 12. CDR1 is given as MGHRA and CDR2 as YSYEKL, both from the germline V gene. The library was produced with the immunoSEQ multiplex PCR assay. In most patients, genomic DNA was isolated using the Qiagen DNeasy Blood and Tissue Kit and sent frozen to Adaptive Biotechnologies for TCR sequencing. For most patients, genomic DNA was subjected to high-throughput TCR-beta CDR3 sequencing by Adaptive Biotechnologies. Regarding the original processing steps: TCR sequencing data for around 19 patients were retrieved from Adaptive's ImmunoSEQ software; a few other patients were processed with MiXCR and VDJtools. To correct CD4 versus CD8 sorting errors, sequences present in both subsets at a frequency ratio below 5:1 were removed. Because the origin of CDR3 nucleotide sequences shared between donor and recipient could not be assigned, those sequences were removed. To be classed as alloreactive, a clone needed at least 2-fold expansion over unstimulated cells and a minimum CFSE-low frequency of 0.002% (template counts) or 0.001% (read counts). Clones detected in sequenced pre-transplant spleen, lymph node, or MLR CFSE-low populations of the donor or recipient were defined as mappable. The cumulative frequency of alloreactive clones was calculated as a percentage of all sequences, weighted by copy number. TCRdb re-hosts the immuneACCESS table, in-frame sequences only. Its copies lack some clones; in the studies checked, an unresolved V gene accounts for under half of them, and the cause for the rest is not known. D and trimming come from the DNA, and the V and J calls and clone size come from that table. The sample table records 15,000 to 20,000 clones; about two fifths of these occur just once. Roughly 4% of the sample belongs to the ten largest clones.

As concerns this clone: Base qualities are missing; no much larger clone stands one base away.

In light of the paper, this sample's time point label describes: cells obtained before transplantation from donor or recipient. In mixed lymphocyte reactions, about 200,000 CFSE-labeled pre-transplant responders were plated with about 200,000 irradiated violet-dye-labeled stimulators and cultured for around 6 days. Proliferating CD3+CD4+CFSE-low and CD3+CD8+CFSE-low responder cells were FACS-sorted on a BD Influx sorter after the mixed lymphocyte reaction. What the research found in general, with its limitations: Early after transplant, peak levels of circulating GvH clones were found to be associated with declines in HvG clones. GvH clones were detected in recipient bone marrow, and some appeared earlier in ileal mucosa or blood, consistent with an intestinal mucosal origin. The conclusions were limited by the relatively low number and heterogeneity of the intestinal transplant patients. In the allografts of patients with donor T cell macrochimerism, GvH to HvG T cell clonal ratios were high.

Recombination connected TRBV4-1 to TRBJ2-7; TRBD1 fits 9 bases in the junction. This TCR came from a human patient who received an intestinal transplant. Sequenced here: alloreactive CD8+ T cells from a mixed lymphocyte reaction culture, sampled before intestinal transplant. The cell subset or site tag for this specimen amounts to: CFSE-low proliferating T cells sorted from approximately 6-day pre-transplant mixed lymphocyte reaction (GvH or HvG direction). The nucleotide sequence is TGCGCCAGCAGCCAAGATCCGGGACAGGGAATCCCCTACTACGAGCAGTACTTC. Translation gives CASSQDPGQGIPYYEQYF.